Listed here are 19 T cell receptor beta chains from one sample, sequenced in a study of vaccination and CD4 T cells after COVID-19. Treatment denoted: roughly 11-day PBMC culture with coronavirus spike peptide pools or control peptides (ViraFEST assay). At the Johns Hopkins FTIC core, DNA taken from cultured CD4+ T cells was sequenced by way of the Oncomine TCR Beta short-read assay. TCRdb itself ran the PCR reads through MiXCR, one entry per CDR3 protein. The repertoire consists of approximately 4,600 distinct CDR3 sequences, with around 30% occurring once and the leading ten covering 30% to 35%. Antigen specificity for these receptors is unknown. The sequenced sample consisted of CD4+ T cells from blood, cultured in vitro. The receptors derive from a human donor who had recovered from COVID-19.

The chain uses TRBV5-4 and TRBJ2-5; unclear D gene. Germline V CDR1 and CDR2: SGHNT, YYREEE (reference sequence). Trimming took off 4 bases at V and 5 bases at J, with 9 bases between the two ends. This CDR3 is built from 12 residues. Here the CDR3 reads CASSNYAETQYF. The CDR3 nucleotides are TGTGCCAGCAGCAATTACGCGGAGACCCAGTACTTC.

The rearrangement links TRBV2 to TRBJ2-3; 7 positions agree with TRBD2. J lost 2 bases, V lost 8 bases, and 10 bases had no gene match. The length of the CDR3 is 15 residues. Germline V gene data show CDR1 as SNHLY and CDR2 as FYNNEI. The CDR3 DNA reads TGTGCCAGCTTAAAACAGCTAGCGGACACAGATACGCAGTATTTT. It is translated as CASLKQLADTDTQYF.

The gene calls are TRBV23-1 and TRBJ2-2; perhaps TRBD1 as D (7 bases). TRBV23-1 is known as an ORF, though its function is uncertain. The CDR3 has 14 amino acids. V was clipped by 7 bases and J by 3 bases, with 12 bases between them. The CDR3 loop is CASNSRGDTGELFF. CDR3 sequence (DNA): TGCGCCAGCAACTCCAGGGGGGACACCGGGGAGCTGTTTTTT.

V and J are TRBV6-5 and TRBJ1-1, with D perhaps TRBD1 (5 bases). CDR3 length equals 15 residues. Between the trimmed V and J ends, which lost 4 bases and 4 bases, there was a span of 16 bases. Germline V gene data show CDR1 as MNHEY and CDR2 as SVGAGI. This CDR3 is CASSLDRDLSTEAFF. CDR3 in DNA: TGTGCCAGCAGTTTAGACCGGGACCTAAGCACTGAAGCTTTCTTT.

This chain connects TRBV4-2 to TRBJ2-7; D is uncertain. CDR3 length: 16 residues. CDR1 and CDR2 (germline): LGHNA, YNFKEQ. V gave up 1 base and J gave up 0 bases, with 13 bases separating them. The CDR3 spells CASSQGVRAYSYEQYF. DNA for the CDR3: TGTGCCAGCAGCCAAGGGGTTCGGGCCTACTCCTACGAGCAGTACTTC.

Written as DNA, the CDR3 is TGTGCCAGCAGCCCGGGACAGGGAACAGGAAAACTGTTTTTT. This sequence encodes CASSPGQGTGKLFF. J is TRBJ1-4 and V is TRBV12-3 or TRBV12-4; 9 bases agree with TRBD1. This CDR3 comprises 14 residues. With V trimmed by 6 bases and J by 10 bases, 9 bases remained unmatched.

This chain joins TRBV6-4 and TRBJ2-1; D may be TRBD2 (6 bases). V lost 0 bases, J lost 0 bases, and 6 bases lay in between. The CDR3 spans 15 residues. Germline V gene lookup returns CDR1 MRHNA and CDR2 SNTAGT. For the CDR3, the DNA is TGTGCCAGCAGTGACTCTAGCGGCTCCTACAATGAGCAGTTCTTC. It is translated as CASSDSSGSYNEQFF.

This sequence joins TRBV20-1 and TRBJ1-1; a weak D match, TRBD1 (6 bases). Per germline, CDR1 DFQATT and CDR2 SNEGSKA (reference sequence). Trimming took off 6 bases at V and 2 bases at J, with 13 bases between the two ends. The CDR3 covers 13 residues. The CDR3 is CSARTELNTEAFF. The CDR3 DNA reads as TGCAGTGCAAGGACAGAACTTAACACTGAAGCTTTCTTT.

This clonotype turned up a few times. The chain employs TRBV4-2 and TRBJ1-5; D is uncertain. Germline V gene data show CDR1 as LGHNA and CDR2 as YNFKEQ. The CDR3 length is 16 residues. The germline V and J ends were trimmed by 0 bases and 3 bases, with 12 bases remaining between them. The CDR3 protein is CASSQEVRRFNQPQHF. CDR3 nucleotide sequence: TGTGCCAGCAGCCAAGAAGTGCGTAGGTTCAATCAGCCCCAGCATTTT.

This sequence joins TRBV5-1 and TRBJ2-2; D tentatively fits TRBD1 or TRBD2 (5 bases each). The germline V and J ends were trimmed by 0 bases and 6 bases, with 9 bases remaining between them. Looked up from germline, CDR1 is SGHRS and CDR2 is YFSETQ. The CDR3 has 14 residues. The CDR3 DNA reads as TGCGCCAGCAGCTTGGGTTTGGGGGCCGGGGAGCTGTTTTTT. Its protein is CASSLGLGAGELFF.

This clonotype was counted a few times. The chain links TRBV7-2 to TRBJ1-1; possible D gene TRBD1, 5 bases. CDR3 size: 16 residues. The germline V gene has CDR1 SGHTA and CDR2 FQGNSA. Trimming removed 1 base from V and 0 bases from J, with 12 bases in between. Here the CDR3 reads CASSLGGYGLNTEAFF. The CDR3 DNA sequence: TGTGCCAGCAGCTTAGGGGGGTACGGCTTGAACACTGAAGCTTTCTTT.

The chain is built from TRBV12-5 and TRBJ2-3; no clear D gene. Trimming shortened V by 6 bases and J by 5 bases, and 15 bases separated the two germline ends. CDR1 and CDR2 from the germline V gene are LGHNT and FRNRAP. The CDR3 extends over 14 amino acids. The CDR3 DNA reads as TGTGCTAGTGGCCCCTTCGGACGGATAGATACGCAGTATTTT. The encoded protein is CASGPFGRIDTQYF.

This chain uses TRBV20-1 with TRBJ2-1; 8 bases match TRBD2. J was trimmed by 10 bases and V by 1 base; bases with no gene match: 3. CDR1 and CDR2 (germline): DFQATT, SNEGSKA (reference sequence). CDR3 size: 12 residues. The CDR3 DNA reads TGCAGTGCTAGAGTGCCGGGAGGGGAGCAGTTCTTC. It is translated as CSARVPGGEQFF.

The chain couples TRBV20-1 to TRBJ2-7; TRBD2 matches at 14 bases. Germline lookup yields CDR1 DFQATT and CDR2 SNEGSKA (reference sequence). The V gene end was trimmed by 6 bases and the J gene end by 6 bases; junction bases not matched to a gene: 7. CDR3 length: 14 amino acids. The CDR3 reads CSARLAGGPGEQYF. Written as DNA, the CDR3 is TGCAGTGCGAGACTAGCGGGAGGGCCGGGCGAGCAGTACTTC.

J is TRBJ2-5 and V is TRBV20-1, with unresolved D. The CDR3 extends over 12 amino acids. Trimming stripped 4 bases from V and 0 bases from J, with 6 bases between. Looked up from germline, CDR1 is DFQATT and CDR2 is SNEGSKA (reference sequence). The CDR3 reads CSATGDQETQYF. The DNA for the CDR3 is TGCAGTGCTACCGGAGACCAAGAGACCCAGTACTTC.

This clonotype was observed a handful of times. CDR3 DNA sequence: TGTGCCAGCAGTTCGGGACAGGGGCTGGGTAAACTGTTTTTT. Translation gives CASSSGQGLGKLFF. The chain is built from TRBV6-5 and TRBJ1-4; 10 positions agree with TRBD1. V gave up 4 bases and J gave up 11 bases; unmatched junction bases: 7. The V gene's germline CDR1 is MNHEY and CDR2 SVGAGI. The CDR3 loop spans 14 amino acids.

This clonotype came up a few times. The chain joins TRBV10-3 to TRBJ1-6; possibly TRBD1 for D (5 bases). This CDR3 is built from 15 residues. The germline gives CDR1 ENHRY, CDR2 SYGVKD. Trimming stripped 4 bases from V and 5 bases from J, with 12 bases between. The CDR3 DNA follows: TGTGCCATCAGTGTCAAGGGGTCAAATAATTCACCCCTCCACTTT. It codes for CAISVKGSNNSPLHF.

By sample share, this clonotype is medium-sized. This chain joins TRBV7-2 and TRBJ2-5; unclear D gene. The CDR3 is 13 residues long. V was pared by 1 base and J by 5 bases, with 8 bases between. Germline values: CDR1 SGHTA, CDR2 FQGNSA. CDR3 sequence reads: CASSLVYRETQYF. In nucleotides, the CDR3 is TGTGCCAGCAGCTTAGTATATCGGGAGACCCAGTACTTC.

CDR3 sequence: CSARDTTSLGTGVSEQYF. The CDR3 nucleotides are TGCAGTGCTAGAGACACAACGTCTTTGGGGACAGGGGTTTCAGAGCAGTACTTC. The chain joins TRBV20-1 to TRBJ2-7; TRBD1 matches 10 bases. CDR1 DFQATT and CDR2 SNEGSKA come from the germline V gene (reference sequence). The CDR3 runs 18 residues. V shed 0 bases, J shed 7 bases, and the junction held 18 bases outside the gene matches.